What follows are 17 T cell receptor beta chains derived from one specimen sequenced in a study of beta chain features in type 1 diabetes. Whole-study findings and limits: TCRB CDR3 length was moderately but significantly reduced in all four CD4+ subsets of Type 1 diabetes patients.

Expressed TCRB transcripts were sequenced after all isolated RNA was converted to cDNA. Clones were read by immunoSEQ multiplex PCR, and TCRdb kept only the in-frame ones, dropping some. The profile shows roughly 240,000 clones, around 25% of them singletons. Their target antigens are unknown. The sequenced sample was naive CD4+ T cells from blood. The receptors were gathered from a woman aged 25-40 years with type 1 diabetes.

The rearrangement uses TRBV19 and TRBJ2-5, with a weak D call TRBD1 (5 bases). CDR1 LNHDA and CDR2 SQIVND come from the germline V gene (reference sequence). The CDR3 covers 15 residues. V was pared by 3 bases and J by 1 base, with 12 bases between. As DNA, the CDR3 is TGTGCCAGTAGTATCCGGCAGGGCCTCCAAGAGACCCAGTACTTC. Protein: CASSIRQGLQETQYF. The complete variable domain, with remaining parts taken from reference TRBV19 and TRBJ2-5, reads DGGITQSPKYLFRKEGQNVTLSCEQNLNHDAMYWYRQDPGQGLRLIYYSQIVNDFQKGDIAEGYSVSREKKESFPLTVTSAQKNPTAFYLCASSIRQGLQETQYFGPGTRLLVL.

This clone was counted a few times. This rearrangement joins TRBV6-6 to TRBJ2-5, with D possibly being TRBD1 (6 bases). The length of the CDR3 is 15 residues. Trimming stripped 4 bases from V and 5 bases from J, with 17 bases between. CDR1 and CDR2 (germline): MNHNY, SVGAGI (reference sequence). CDR3 in amino acids: CASSSRWGREETQYF. The CDR3 coding sequence is TGTGCCAGCAGTTCGAGATGGGGGCGCGAGGAGACCCAGTACTTC.

A few counts support this clone. The V gene is TRBV30, the J gene TRBJ1-2; TRBD1 matches 8 bases. This CDR3 has 13 amino acids. J was trimmed by 3 bases and V by 7 bases; bases with no gene match: 7. Per the germline V gene, CDR1 is GTSNPN and CDR2 is SVGIG (reference sequence). CDR3 loop: CASDRGRDYGYTF. CDR3 DNA sequence: TGTGCCTCCGACAGGGGAAGGGACTATGGCTACACCTTC.

This clone was counted a few times. This chain uses TRBV30 with TRBJ2-1; 9 positions agree with TRBD2. The V gene end was trimmed by 1 base and the J gene end by 6 bases; junction bases not matched to a gene: 4. The CDR3 spans 14 residues. Germline CDR1 is GTSNPN and CDR2 is SVGIG (reference sequence). CDR3 protein: CAWSETSGFNEQFF. CDR3 DNA sequence: TGTGCCTGGAGTGAAACTAGCGGGTTCAATGAGCAGTTCTTC.

This clone showed up just a few times. The chain links TRBV30 to TRBJ2-1; no reliable D call. In germline, CDR1 is GTSNPN, CDR2 SVGIG (reference sequence). CDR3 size: 15 residues. V dropped 1 base and J dropped 0 bases, with 10 bases sitting between them. CDR3 nucleotide sequence: TGTGCCTGGAGTGAATTAGCAAGCTCCTACAATGAGCAGTTCTTC. It codes for CAWSELASSYNEQFF. The full variable domain, in which reference TRBV30 and TRBJ2-1 provide the parts outside the CDR3, is SQTIHQWPATLVQPVGSPLSLECTVEGTSNPNLYWYRQAAGRGLQLLFYSVGIGQISSEVPQNLSASRPQDRQFILSSKKLLLSDSGFYLCAWSELASSYNEQFFGPGTRLTVL.

The V and J genes are TRBV10-3 and TRBJ2-1; D call uncertain. V lost 6 bases and J lost 3, with 9 bases in between. CDR3 length: 13 residues. Per germline, CDR1 ENHRY and CDR2 SYGVKD. The CDR3 nucleotides are TGTGCCATCAGATCTGGAGACTACAATGAGCAGTTCTTC. Translated, it gives CAIRSGDYNEQFF.

The rearrangement links TRBV18 to TRBJ2-1; TRBD2 aligns across 15 bases. Germline lookup yields CDR1 KGHSH and CDR2 LQKENI. The J segment lost 9 bases and the V segment lost 3 bases, leaving 6 bases of the junction unmatched. The length of the CDR3 is 16 residues. CDR3 bases: TGTGCCAGCTCACCCGATGGACTAGCGGGAGGGGGTGAGCAGTTCTTC. It encodes CASSPDGLAGGGEQFF.

A few counts support this clone. The chain uses TRBV7-9 and TRBJ2-1; D is possibly TRBD1 (5 bases). The V end lost 5 bases, the J end lost 7 bases, and 15 bases lay between the germline ends. Germline CDR1 SEHNR, CDR2 FQNEAQ (reference sequence). The CDR3 loop spans 14 amino acids. The CDR3: CASSLLGASNEQFF. The CDR3, as DNA: TGTGCCAGCAGCCTATTAGGGGCTTCGAATGAGCAGTTCTTC.

The rearrangement joins TRBV15 to TRBJ2-4; possible D gene TRBD2, 5 bases. V was cut by 3 bases and J by 9 bases, with 12 bases left in between. Germline V gene data show CDR1 as LNHNV and CDR2 as YYDKDF (reference sequence). The CDR3 has 13 amino acids. The CDR3 coding sequence is TGTGCCACCAGCAGTGACGGGGTCGGCATTCAGTACTTC. Protein product: CATSSDGVGIQYF.

This chain links TRBV7-2 with TRBJ2-2; a possible D gene is TRBD2 (5 bases). Germline V gene sequence: CDR1 SGHTA, CDR2 FQGNSA. Trimming took 2 bases from V and 7 from J, leaving 8 bases between them. This CDR3 comprises 13 residues. CDR3 nucleotides: TGTGCCAGCAGCTTACAGGAGGTCGGGGAGCTGTTTTTT. Its translation: CASSLQEVGELFF.

V is TRBV25-1 and J is TRBJ2-1; the match to TRBD1 covers 7 bases. Trimming at V came to 2 bases and at J to 5 bases, leaving 9 bases not matched to a gene. Germline V gene lookup returns CDR1 MGHDK and CDR2 SYGVNS. The CDR3 totals 16 residues. This CDR3 is CASSEVLRDSNNEQFF. CDR3 bases: TGTGCCAGCAGTGAAGTTCTCCGGGACAGTAACAATGAGCAGTTCTTC.

The V call is TRBV7-3, the J call TRBJ2-2; D uncertain. Trimming cost V 3 bases and J 4 bases, with 9 bases left between them. The germline V gene has CDR1 SGHTA and CDR2 FQGTGA. There are 14 residues in the CDR3. In nucleotides, the CDR3 is TGTGCCAGCAGCTTGCAGAGAGGCACCGGGGAGCTGTTTTTT. This translates into CASSLQRGTGELFF.

This clone was counted a few times. The chain is built from TRBV23-1 and TRBJ2-7; TRBD2 agrees at 10 bases. TRBV23-1 is reported as an ORF; its role is uncertain. The CDR3 spans 18 residues. V dropped 0 bases and J dropped 3; count of bases not matched to a gene: 11. The CDR3 spells CASSQSPGTSERFYEQYF. The CDR3 DNA follows: TGCGCCAGCAGTCAATCGCCCGGGACTAGCGAGAGATTCTACGAGCAGTACTTC.

This chain uses TRBV18 with TRBJ2-3, with unresolved D. The V end lost 6 bases, the J end lost 5 bases, and 9 bases lay between the germline ends. Germline loops: CDR1 KGHSH, CDR2 LQKENI. This CDR3 spans 12 amino acids. The CDR3 loop is CASSPSEDTQYF. The CDR3 region has the DNA TGTGCCAGCTCCCCTAGTGAAGATACGCAGTATTTT.

The chain combines TRBV29-1 with TRBJ2-3; D is undetermined. Looked up from germline, CDR1 is SQVTM and CDR2 is ANQGSEA. V lost 6 bases and J 4 bases, leaving 8 bases between the germline ends. CDR3 length equals 11 residues. DNA for the CDR3: TGCAGCGTAGACATGGCAGATACGCAGTATTTT. It codes for CSVDMADTQYF.

This clone was recorded a few times. This rearrangement joins TRBV29-1 to TRBJ1-2, with TRBD1 as a possible D gene (5 bases). The germline V gene encodes CDR1 SQVTM and CDR2 ANQGSEA. This CDR3 spans 13 amino acids. V was cut by 3 bases and J by 2 bases, with 10 bases left in between. The chain's CDR3 is CSVDSEGNYGYTF. In DNA form, the CDR3 reads TGCAGCGTTGACTCGGAGGGGAACTATGGCTACACCTTC.

A few counts support this clone. The chain has TRBV18 and TRBJ1-5; 8 bases map to TRBD1. The CDR3 sequence is 15 residues long. Germline lookup yields CDR1 KGHSH and CDR2 LQKENI. The V segment lost 4 bases and the J segment 5 bases; nucleotides outside the gene matches: 7. This chain's CDR3 is CASSQGQGGDQPQHF. In nucleotides, the CDR3 is TGTGCCAGCTCACAAGGACAGGGTGGGGATCAGCCCCAGCATTTT.